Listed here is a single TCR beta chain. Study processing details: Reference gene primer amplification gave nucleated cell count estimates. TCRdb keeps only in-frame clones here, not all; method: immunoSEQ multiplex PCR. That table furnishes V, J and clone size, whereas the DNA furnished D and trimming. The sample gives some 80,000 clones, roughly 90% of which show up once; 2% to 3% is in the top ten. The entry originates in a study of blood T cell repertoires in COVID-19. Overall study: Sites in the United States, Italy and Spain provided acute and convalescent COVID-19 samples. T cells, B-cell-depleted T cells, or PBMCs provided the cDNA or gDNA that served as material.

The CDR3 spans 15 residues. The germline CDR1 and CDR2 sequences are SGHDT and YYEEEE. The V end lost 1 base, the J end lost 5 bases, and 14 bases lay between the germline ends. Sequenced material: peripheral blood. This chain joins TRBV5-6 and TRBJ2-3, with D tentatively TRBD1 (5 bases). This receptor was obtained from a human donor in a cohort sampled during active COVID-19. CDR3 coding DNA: TGTGCCAGCAGCTTGTTTGGCAGGGCTAGAGATACGCAGTATTTT. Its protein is CASSLFGRARDTQYF.